A selection of T cell receptor beta chains follows, all from one sample in a study of blood T cells in healthy people across ages. TCRdb ran MiXCR on the 5' RACE reads and lists one entry per CDR3 protein. The table records over a million distinct CDR3 sequences, roughly 60% of them present only once. Specimen: blood. The origin of the receptors is a man between 18 and 35 years old in good health. The CDR3 runs from the conserved cysteine through the conserved F or W. A D gene is named only where the DNA matches it firmly. Part of the rows lack a size; the others show once, few, many or a class for expanded clones.

V gene	D gene	clone size	J gene	CDR3 protein	CDR3 DNA
TRBV29-1	TRBD2	.	TRBJ2-1	CSVDHLAGGPVEQFF	TGCAGCGTTGATCATTTAGCGGGAGGGCCTGTTGAGCAGTTCTTC
TRBV25-1	.	.	TRBJ2-1	CASSEYGVGSKEQFF	TGTGCCAGCAGTGAATATGGCGTGGGGTCGAAGGAGCAGTTCTTC
TRBV12-3/TRBV12-4	.	few	TRBJ2-7	CASSLRAPDEQYF	TGTGCCAGCAGTTTAAGGGCCCCGGACGAGCAGTACTTC
TRBV9	.	few	TRBJ2-1	CASSLNRGVSSYNEQFF	TGTGCCAGCAGCTTAAATAGAGGGGTTAGCTCCTACAATGAGCAGTTCTTC
TRBV24-1	.	.	TRBJ2-3	CATSDLSWSWGDTQYF	TGTGCCACCAGTGATTTGAGTTGGTCTTGGGGGGATACGCAGTATTTT
TRBV6-2/TRBV6-3	.	.	TRBJ2-7	CASSGRQGTYEQYF	TGTGCCAGCAGTGGCCGGCAGGGTACCTACGAGCAGTACTTC
TRBV3-1	TRBD2	.	TRBJ2-7	CASSQGVRAGADEQYF	TGTGCCAGCAGCCAAGGGGTCCGAGCGGGAGCTGACGAGCAGTACTTC
TRBV28	TRBD1	.	TRBJ1-2	CATTGGSNYGYTF	TGTGCCACCACAGGGGGGTCTAACTATGGCTACACCTTC
TRBV12-3/TRBV12-4	.	.	TRBJ2-5	CASSRGVTLGSETQYF	TGTGCCAGCAGCCGAGGGGTGACCCTAGGCTCAGAGACCCAGTACTTC
TRBV6-5	.	.	TRBJ1-2	CASSPHPGYGYTF	TGTGCCAGCAGTCCACATCCGGGGTATGGCTACACCTTC
TRBV4-3	.	few	TRBJ1-1	CASSQEASYTEAFF	TGCGCCAGCAGCCAAGAGGCCAGCTACACTGAAGCTTTCTTT
TRBV27	.	few	TRBJ2-6	CASSVGTSGANVLTF	TGTGCCAGCAGTGTAGGAACCTCTGGGGCCAACGTCCTGACTTTC
TRBV28	.	once	TRBJ2-7	CASSPLAPRGGHSYEQYF	TGTGCCAGCAGTCCCCTGGCACCCAGGGGTGGCCACTCCTACGAGCAGTACTTC
TRBV5-4	.	.	TRBJ1-4	CASSQDNGNEKLFF	TGTGCCAGCAGCCAGGACAACGGAAATGAAAAACTGTTTTTT
TRBV20-1	TRBD2	.	TRBJ2-1	CSATLTGTSGGSSYNEQFF	TGCAGTGCTACCCTAACCGGGACTAGCGGGGGATCCTCCTACAATGAGCAGTTCTTC
TRBV20-1	TRBD1	.	TRBJ2-6	CSATLTGTWGSSGANVLTF	TGCAGTGCGACCCTGACAGGGACGTGGGGGAGCTCTGGGGCCAACGTCCTGACTTTC
TRBV6-5	.	.	TRBJ2-5	CASRRQGGETQYF	TGTGCCAGCAGAAGGCAGGGAGGAGAGACCCAGTACTTC
TRBV20-1	.	.	TRBJ2-5	CSARDLYLRGQETQYF	TGCAGTGCTAGAGACCTCTATTTGAGGGGCCAAGAGACCCAGTACTTC
TRBV5-1	.	.	TRBJ2-7	CASSLTAHPYYEQYF	TGCGCCAGCAGCCTAACAGCTCATCCCTACTACGAGCAGTACTTC
TRBV5-1	TRBD2	.	TRBJ2-1	CASSRSGRADNEQFF	TGCGCCAGCAGCCGTAGCGGGAGGGCCGACAATGAGCAGTTCTTC
TRBV2	.	few	TRBJ1-5	CASSEALRGNQPQHF	TGTGCCAGCAGTGAAGCGCTTAGAGGCAATCAGCCCCAGCATTTT
TRBV3-1	.	.	TRBJ2-7	CASSLRGRQLWDEQYF	TGTGCCAGCAGCCTAAGAGGGCGACAGTTATGGGACGAGCAGTACTTC
TRBV4-1	.	.	TRBJ1-1	CASSQIGAANTEAFF	TGCGCCAGCAGCCAAATCGGGGCAGCAAACACTGAAGCTTTCTTT
TRBV4-3	TRBD2	.	TRBJ2-3	CASSQDRVSGDPTDTQYF	TGCGCCAGCAGCCAAGATCGGGTTAGCGGGGATCCCACAGATACGCAGTATTTT
TRBV6-6	.	.	TRBJ1-1	CASSYGRQGNTEAFF	TGTGCCAGCAGTTACGGTAGGCAGGGGAACACTGAAGCTTTCTTT
TRBV15	TRBD2	.	TRBJ2-3	CATSPDSGGSTDMQYF	TGTGCCACCAGCCCCGACAGCGGGGGGAGCACAGATATGCAGTATTTT
TRBV28	.	.	TRBJ2-7	CASSYFDYMGQHYEQYF	TGTGCCAGCAGTTACTTCGATTACATGGGACAACACTACGAGCAGTACTTC
TRBV18	.	.	TRBJ1-2	CASSPFGRILWLPGYTF	TGTGCCAGCTCACCATTTGGACGGATACTATGGCTACCTGGCTACACCTTC
TRBV4-1	.	.	TRBJ2-7	CASSQDQGMRYEQYF	TGCGCCAGCAGCCAAGATCAGGGGATGCGGTACGAGCAGTACTTC